This is a list of T cell receptor beta chains from one sample in a study of blood T cells in healthy people across ages. MiXCR, applied by TCRdb to the 5' RACE reads, yields one record per CDR3 protein. The data contain roughly 1.9 million distinct CDR3 sequences, about 39% of them seen just once; the ten biggest clones take up 20% to 25%. Input material: blood. The receptors were sampled from a human donor in good health. Each CDR3 is given with its conserved first and last residue. D genes are given only for firm matches.

D gene,V gene,CDR3 protein
-,TRBV7-2,CASSWTPGANQPQHF
-,TRBV5-1,CASSSGPGSYEQYF
TRBD1,TRBV12-3/TRBV12-4,CASSDPRTGGNTEAFF
TRBD2,TRBV20-1,CSAREGRTSGGGETQYF
-,TRBV7-6,CASSPRPGGTEAFF
TRBD1,TRBV7-9,CASSSLKTTGTGDYEQYF
TRBD1,TRBV5-6,CASSLNRGHGGNIQYF
-,TRBV10-3,CAISQVTTGELFF
TRBD1,TRBV10-3,CATIDRDRGTEAFF
-,TRBV6-5,CANRSLVTNYGYTF
-,TRBV7-3,CASSRPNRGSYNEQFF
-,TRBV4-3,CASSQGPNNEQYF
-,TRBV10-3,CAISGRKTGDYGYTF
-,TRBV25-1,CASSEWGRTAGAEAFF
-,TRBV29-1,CSVASQNWRNYGYTF
-,TRBV4-3,CASSQDISYSRLEETQYF
-,TRBV7-3,CASSFFGVNEQFF
-,TRBV7-9,CASSLFATRAQQYF
-,TRBV7-2,CASSLDSGSNYGYTF
TRBD1,TRBV5-1,CASSVSGTGDYEQFF
TRBD1,TRBV2,CASTTKGAVYEQYF
TRBD1,TRBV11-2,CASSLVGVRRDRGFWEQFF
-,TRBV7-2,CASSRLGVGQYF
TRBD1,TRBV3-1,CASSQALGTGGLETQYF
-,TRBV9,CASSGDRYQPQHF
-,TRBV6-2/TRBV6-3,CASSYNRFQYRPQHF